Each of the 6 T cell receptor beta chains below was sequenced from the same sample in a study of CD8 T cells in ankylosing spondylitis. TCRdb recomputed calls from the 5' RACE reads with MiXCR, one row per CDR3 protein. The sample consists of 150,000 to 200,000 distinct CDR3 sequences, 13% of them appearing once. The sample comprised blood, either unsorted or a sorted T cell fraction (not recorded which). These receptors all come from a female donor with ankylosing spondylitis or in good health (not recorded which).

The rearrangement links TRBV4-1 to TRBJ2-7; perhaps TRBD1 as D (6 bases). V gave up 4 bases and J gave up 6 bases, with 22 bases separating them. This CDR3 has 16 residues. CDR1 is MGHRA, CDR2 YSYEKL, per germline. The CDR3 loop is CASSLLTREGEGEQYF. CDR3 sequence (DNA): TGCGCCAGCAGCCTACTGACGCGAGAGGGGGAAGGCGAGCAGTACTTC.

In its sample, this clonotype was seen many times. The genes are TRBV10-3 and TRBJ2-1; TRBD2 agrees at 8 bases. The germline V gene has CDR1 ENHRY and CDR2 SYGVKD. The V and J ends lost 10 bases and 6 bases, in that order; junction bases with no gene match: 11. CDR3 length: 14 residues. In nucleotides, the CDR3 is TGTGCCACACAGCGGGAGAGTGAGTCCAATGAGCAGTTCTTC. Translated: CATQRESESNEQFF.

This clonotype was detected many times. V and J are TRBV20-1 and TRBJ1-2; no firm D call. The germline V gene has CDR1 DFQATT and CDR2 SNEGSKA (reference sequence). V was trimmed by 3 bases and J by 4 bases, leaving 15 bases between them. This CDR3 contains 14 residues. CDR3 region: CSASYSQVAYGYTF. CDR3 nucleotides: TGCAGTGCTAGTTACAGCCAGGTTGCCTATGGCTACACCTTC.

The chain uses TRBV30 and TRBJ1-2; TRBD1 matches 8 bases. The length of the CDR3 is 11 residues. In germline, CDR1 is GTSNPN, CDR2 SVGIG (reference sequence). The J segment lost 8 bases and the V segment lost 3 bases, leaving 2 bases of the junction unmatched. The CDR3 here is CAWRDRAGYTF. The DNA of the CDR3 is TGTGCCTGGAGGGACAGGGCCGGCTACACCTTC.

The table lists this clonotype with many counts. The rearrangement links TRBV12-3 or TRBV12-4 to TRBJ1-5; no clear D gene. The length of the CDR3 is 13 residues. Trimming stripped 6 bases from V and 7 bases from J, with 13 bases between. This CDR3 is CASSPENRQPQHF. The DNA for the CDR3 is TGTGCCAGCAGCCCGGAAAATCGGCAGCCCCAGCATTTT.

This clonotype was seen only a few times. This rearrangement joins TRBV10-3 to TRBJ2-1, with 10 bases that match TRBD2. The CDR3 is 18 amino acids. Germline CDR1 ENHRY, CDR2 SYGVKD. With 0 bases clipped from V and 8 bases from J, the junction kept 13 bases outside the gene matches. Written as DNA, the CDR3 is TGTGCCATCAGTGAGTCGAAAGGGGGGCTAGCGGGAGACCATGAGCAGTTCTTC. Encoded protein: CAISESKGGLAGDHEQFF.